The clone carrying this T cell receptor (beta chain) was counted between two and nine times. Its antigen is unknown. The data stem from a study of T-cell memory formation after mild COVID-19. Study-level results: Second-wave clones peaking on day 37 lacked confirmed SARS-CoV-2 specificity. Mostly located in CM and EM were contracting CD4+ clones, with contracting CD8+ clones located in EMRA.

The CDR3 has 16 residues. Trimming took 0 bases from V and 1 from J, leaving 12 bases between them. Per the germline V gene, CDR1 is SGHNT and CDR2 is YYREEE (reference sequence). Using constant-segment primers, 5'RACE produced TCR alpha and TCR beta cDNA libraries carrying sample barcodes and UMIs. TCRdb reprocessed the 5' RACE reads with MiXCR, giving one entry per CDR3 protein. The repertoire holds 65,000 to 95,000 distinct CDR3 sequences, more than 10% seen once, with less than 45% in the top ten. The source of this sequence is a man between 18 and 29 years old who had mild COVID-19 (a few samples of this study predate the infection). Cell type and time point are not known. The sequencing sample was made of PBMCs or a T cell subset sorted from them (not recorded which). The J gene is TRBJ2-3, the V gene TRBV5-4, with D tentatively TRBD2 (7 bases). The CDR3: CASSLVGGGGTDTQYF. Written as DNA, the CDR3 is TGTGCCAGCAGCTTGGTTGGCGGGGGCGGCACAGATACGCAGTATTTT. The full variable domain, with the rest looked up from reference TRBV5-4 and TRBJ2-3, is ETGVTQSPTHLIKTRGQQVTLRCSSQSGHNTVSWYQQALGQGPQFIFQYYREEENGRGNFPPRFSGLQFPNYSSELNVNALELDDSALYLCASSLVGGGGTDTQYFGPGTRLTVL.